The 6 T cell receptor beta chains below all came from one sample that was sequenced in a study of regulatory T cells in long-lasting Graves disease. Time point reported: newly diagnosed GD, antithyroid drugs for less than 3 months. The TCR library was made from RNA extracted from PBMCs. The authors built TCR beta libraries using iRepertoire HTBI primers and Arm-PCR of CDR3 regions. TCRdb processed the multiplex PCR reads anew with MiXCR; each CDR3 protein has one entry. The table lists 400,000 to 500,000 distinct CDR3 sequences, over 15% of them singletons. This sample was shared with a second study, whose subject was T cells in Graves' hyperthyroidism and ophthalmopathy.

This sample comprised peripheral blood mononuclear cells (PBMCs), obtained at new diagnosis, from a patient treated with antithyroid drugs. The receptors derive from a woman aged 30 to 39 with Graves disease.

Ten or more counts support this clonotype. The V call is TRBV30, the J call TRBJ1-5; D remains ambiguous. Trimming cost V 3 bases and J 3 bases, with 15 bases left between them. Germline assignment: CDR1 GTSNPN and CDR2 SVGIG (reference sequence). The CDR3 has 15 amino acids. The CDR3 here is CAWSPRGDLNQPQHF. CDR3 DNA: TGTGCCTGGAGCCCGCGGGGTGATCTCAATCAGCCCCAGCATTTT.

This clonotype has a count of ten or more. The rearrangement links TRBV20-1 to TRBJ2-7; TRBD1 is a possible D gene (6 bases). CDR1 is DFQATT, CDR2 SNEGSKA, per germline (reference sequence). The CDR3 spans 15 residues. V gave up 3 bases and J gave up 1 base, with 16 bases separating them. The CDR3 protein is CSASEDSLSSYEQYF. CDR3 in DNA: TGCAGTGCTAGTGAGGACAGTCTTTCTTCCTACGAGCAGTACTTC.

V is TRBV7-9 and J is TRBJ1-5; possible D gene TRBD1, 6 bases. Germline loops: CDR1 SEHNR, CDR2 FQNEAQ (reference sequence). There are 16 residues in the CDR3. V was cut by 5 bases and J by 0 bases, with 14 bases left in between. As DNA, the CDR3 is TGTGCCAGCAGCGGACCGGGGGCGATTAGCAATCAGCCCCAGCATTTT. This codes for CASSGPGAISNQPQHF.

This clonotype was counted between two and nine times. DNA for the CDR3: TGTGCCACCAGCGGGTTGGGACGGATTAATCAGCCCCAGCATTTT. Translation: CATSGLGRINQPQHF. This chain joins TRBV15 and TRBJ1-5; D might be TRBD1 (5 bases). The germline V gene has CDR1 LNHNV and CDR2 YYDKDF (reference sequence). V lost 5 bases and J 4 bases, leaving 15 bases between the germline ends. The CDR3 length is 15 residues.

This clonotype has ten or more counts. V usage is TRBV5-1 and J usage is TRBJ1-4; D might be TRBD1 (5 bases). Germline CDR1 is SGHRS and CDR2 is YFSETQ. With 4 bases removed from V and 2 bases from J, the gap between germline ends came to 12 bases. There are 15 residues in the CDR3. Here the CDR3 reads CASSVLGVTNEKLFF. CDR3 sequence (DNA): TGCGCCAGCAGCGTCCTAGGGGTTACTAATGAAAAACTGTTTTTT.

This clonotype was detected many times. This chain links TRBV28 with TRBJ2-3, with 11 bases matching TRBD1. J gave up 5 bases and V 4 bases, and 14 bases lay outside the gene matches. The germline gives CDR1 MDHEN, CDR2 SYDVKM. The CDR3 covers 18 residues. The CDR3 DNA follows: TGTGCCAGCAGTTCCACCTTCCGGACAGGGGGCGTTGGAGATACGCAGTATTTT. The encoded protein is CASSSTFRTGGVGDTQYF.